Given below is one TCR beta chain in context. The germline V gene encodes CDR1 WNHNN and CDR2 SYGVQD (reference sequence). V lost 0 bases and J 7 bases, leaving 16 bases between the germline ends. The CDR3 consists of 16 residues. Those enrolled in Seattle joined during active infection and were followed longitudinally afterward. This record comes from a study of blood T cell repertoires in COVID-19. Turning to the study itself: Samples taken during acute and convalescent COVID-19 were collected in the United States, Italy and Spain. From T cells, B-cell-depleted T cells, or PBMCs came the material, which was cDNA or gDNA.

Per the study methods: Quantification of nucleated cells was approximated via reference gene primer amplification. Some clones are missing from TCRdb's copy, which holds only in-frame ones; the method was immunoSEQ multiplex PCR. V and J calls and clone size are given by that table; D and trimming were obtained from the DNA. The profile covers fewer than 300,000 clones, with 70% to 90% appearing a single time and more than 10% taken by the ten largest. This sequence was found in a young woman with COVID-19, enrolled during active disease. This chain uses TRBV10-1 with TRBJ2-1; tentative D call: TRBD2 (5 bases). Source material: peripheral blood. Here the CDR3 DNA reads TGCGCCAGCAGTGAGTCCGTCGGGAATCATCAAAATGAGCAGTTCTTC. Its protein product is CASSESVGNHQNEQFF.